The sequence of this T cell receptor (beta chain) was determined in a study of T-cell reconstitution after alpha-beta-depleted transplantation in children. For this clonotype: The antigen remains undetermined.

This sample's TCRbeta library carried unique molecular identifier barcodes. TCRdb fed the PCR reads into MiXCR, producing one record per CDR3 protein. The sample yields 84,000 or so distinct CDR3 sequences, roughly 15% seen once. Findings and limits, study-wide: The origin of alpha-beta T cells about two months after transplant was reportedly several hundred expanded graft clones. Newly made T cells mostly supplied T-cell counts and diversity one year after transplant. Surviving recipient T cells and thymic progenitors underlay high day-60 TCRbeta diversity in some patients.

The CDR3 runs to 13 residues. CDR1 and CDR2 (germline): SEHNR, FQNEAQ (reference sequence). V lost 5 bases and J lost 4, with 11 bases in between. The TCR originated in a male patient aged 2-9 years who had a stem cell transplant for acute lymphoblastic leukemia, so the T cells may come from the graft donor. Sequencing used PBMCs, mostly from graft donor cells, obtained 180 days after TCRalphabeta/CD19-depleted stem cell transplant. The chain recombines TRBV7-9 with TRBJ1-1, with D perhaps TRBD1 (5 bases). The CDR3 DNA reads TGTGCCAGCAGCGCAGGGACTGCCACTGAAGCTTTCTTT. Translated: CASSAGTATEAFF.